This T cell receptor (beta chain) stems from a study of blood T cell repertoires in COVID-19. About the research overall: In each case, the material was cDNA or gDNA derived from T cells, B-cell-depleted T cells, or PBMCs.

Each participant's cohort was designated according to participant-reported clinical history. Only in-frame clones appear in the TCRdb table, and some are missing; sequencing was by immunoSEQ multiplex PCR. The sample holds some 340,000 clones, 75% to 90% seen once. This CDR3 spans 15 amino acids. From germline, CDR1 is MNHEY and CDR2 SVGAGI. The V gene end was trimmed by 4 bases and the J gene end by 7 bases; junction bases not matched to a gene: 13. Input material: PBMCs or T cells enriched from blood (not recorded which). This chain links TRBV6-5 with TRBJ2-7; 7 nucleotides line up with TRBD2. This TCR derives from a woman aged 45-65 years who had recovered from COVID-19. For the CDR3, the DNA is TGTGCCAGCAGTTCCCCCGGACTAGGGGCAGGGGAGCAGTACTTC. It is translated as CASSSPGLGAGEQYF.